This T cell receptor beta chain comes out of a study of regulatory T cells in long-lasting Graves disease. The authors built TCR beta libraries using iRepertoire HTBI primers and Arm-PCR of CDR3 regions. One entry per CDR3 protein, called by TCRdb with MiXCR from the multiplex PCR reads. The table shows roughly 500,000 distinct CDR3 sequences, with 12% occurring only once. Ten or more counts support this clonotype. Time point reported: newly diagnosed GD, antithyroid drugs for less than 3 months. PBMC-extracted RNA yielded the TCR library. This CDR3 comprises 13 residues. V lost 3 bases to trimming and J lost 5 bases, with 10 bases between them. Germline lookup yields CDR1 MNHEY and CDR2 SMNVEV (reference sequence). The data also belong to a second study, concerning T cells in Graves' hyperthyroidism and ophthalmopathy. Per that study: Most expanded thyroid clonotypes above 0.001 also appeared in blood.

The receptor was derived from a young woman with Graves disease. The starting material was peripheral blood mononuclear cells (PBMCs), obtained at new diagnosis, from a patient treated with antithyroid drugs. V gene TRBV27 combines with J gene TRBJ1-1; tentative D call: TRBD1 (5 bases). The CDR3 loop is CASSFPGGTEAFF. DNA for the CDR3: TGTGCCAGCAGTTTTCCGGGGGGGACTGAAGCTTTCTTT.